This TCR beta chain comes out of a study of cytomegalovirus exposure and HLA in healthy donors. Study-level findings and limits: The authors assumed roughly uniform sequencing depth across donors for presence/absence analyses. Reports indicate that TCR beta sequences accurately predicted the HLA-A and HLA-B alleles of most subjects.

Trimming at V came to 4 bases and at J to 0 bases, leaving 10 bases not matched to a gene. This CDR3 comprises 18 residues. Germline V gene sequence: CDR1 SGHRS, CDR2 YFSETQ. As regards this clone: Its antigen remains unidentified.

The PCR was carried out with 60 Vbeta primers and 13 Jbeta primers. Generated by immunoSEQ multiplex PCR, the TCRdb table keeps only in-frame clones and is missing some. The repertoire has approximately 76,000 clones, roughly 85% of them found once; the top ten carry about 2.3%. The genes are TRBV5-1 and TRBJ2-1, with 10 bases aligning to TRBD2. The clonotype was recovered from a man aged 25 to 45 in good health and CMV-seronegative. Material: PBMCs. For the CDR3, the DNA is TGCGCCAGCAGCCCGAGGGGACTAGCGTCGAGCTCCTACAATGAGCAGTTCTTC. Protein sequence: CASSPRGLASSSYNEQFF. Full variable domain (remainder filled in from reference TRBV5-1 and TRBJ2-1): KAGVTQTPRYLIKTRGQQVTLSCSPISGHRSVSWYQQTPGQGLQFLFEYFSETQRNKGNFPGRFSGRQFSNSRSEMNVSTLELGDSALYLCASSPRGLASSSYNEQFFGPGTRLTVL.